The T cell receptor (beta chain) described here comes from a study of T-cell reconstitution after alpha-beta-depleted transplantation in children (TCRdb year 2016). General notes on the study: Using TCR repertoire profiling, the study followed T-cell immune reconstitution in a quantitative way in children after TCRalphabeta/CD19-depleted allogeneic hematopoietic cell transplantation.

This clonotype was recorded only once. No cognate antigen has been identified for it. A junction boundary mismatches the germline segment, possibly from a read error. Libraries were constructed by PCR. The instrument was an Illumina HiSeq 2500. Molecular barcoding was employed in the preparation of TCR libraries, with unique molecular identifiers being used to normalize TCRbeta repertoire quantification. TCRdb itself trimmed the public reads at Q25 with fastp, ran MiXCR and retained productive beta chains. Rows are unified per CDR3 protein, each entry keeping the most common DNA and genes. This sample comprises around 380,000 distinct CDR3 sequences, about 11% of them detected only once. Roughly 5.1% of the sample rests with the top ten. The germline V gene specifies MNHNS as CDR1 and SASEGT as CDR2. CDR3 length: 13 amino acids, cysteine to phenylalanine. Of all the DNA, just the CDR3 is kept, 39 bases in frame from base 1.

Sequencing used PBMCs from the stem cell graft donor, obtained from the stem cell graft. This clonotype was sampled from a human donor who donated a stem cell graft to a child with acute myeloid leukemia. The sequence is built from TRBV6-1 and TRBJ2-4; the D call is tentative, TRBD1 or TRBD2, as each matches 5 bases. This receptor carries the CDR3 CASTGTDKNSQYF. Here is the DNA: TGTGCCAGCACGGGGACGGACAAAAACAGTCAGTACTTC.